A selection of T cell receptor beta chains follows, all from one sample in a study of human T cells and chemical hapten exposure. TCRdb independently ran MiXCR on the RACE reads; one entry per CDR3 protein. The sample has 38,000 or so distinct CDR3 sequences; around a tenth are singletons. This specimen consisted of whole blood, obtained in connection with sensitization to the hapten diphenylcyclopropenone (DPC). These receptors were obtained from a man aged 45 to 65 with alopecia areata. Some clones in this sample may be carry-over from other donors' samples. The CDR3 runs from the conserved cysteine through the conserved F or W. The order of the fields is D gene, CDR3 length, V gene, clone size, J gene, CDR3 protein, CDR3 DNA. A D gene is named only where the DNA matches it firmly. Rows give clone size only sometimes, using once, few, many, or a class for an expanded clone.

>TRBD2|14|TRBV28|few|TRBJ2-5
CASTPTSGIETQYF
TGTGCCAGCACCCCGACTAGCGGTATAGAGACCCAGTACTTC
>NA|18|TRBV3-1|many|TRBJ1-5
CASSQDGLNSESNQPQHF
TGTGCCAGCAGCCAAGATGGGCTGAATTCAGAAAGCAATCAGCCCCAGCATTTT
>NA|12|TRBV5-6|many|TRBJ2-3
CASSFPQGEQYF
TGTGCCAGCAGCTTTCCCCAGGGAGAGCAGTATTTT
>NA|13|TRBV11-2|many|TRBJ1-6
CASSVDYNSPLHF
TGTGCCAGCAGCGTAGACTATAATTCACCCCTCCACTTT
>NA|13|TRBV11-2|many|TRBJ2-5
CASSPRTEETQYF
TGTGCCAGCAGCCCACGGACAGAAGAGACCCAGTACTTC
>NA|13|TRBV29-1|many|TRBJ2-1
CSVQGGGYNEQFF
TGCAGCGTTCAAGGGGGGGGCTACAATGAGCAGTTCTTC
>NA|15|TRBV5-1|many|TRBJ2-2
CASSLEVGSAGELFF
TGCGCCAGCAGCCTGGAGGTGGGGTCCGCCGGGGAGCTGTTTTTT
>NA|15|TRBV5-5|many|TRBJ2-2
CASSLIWESTGELFF
TGTGCCAGCAGCTTGATCTGGGAATCCACCGGGGAGCTGTTTTTT
>TRBD1|13|TRBV7-2|few|TRBJ2-1
CASSFQGAHEQFF
TGTGCCAGCAGTTTCCAGGGGGCCCATGAGCAGTTCTTC
>NA|12|TRBV15|many|TRBJ2-1
CATSPRRNEQFF
TGTGCCACCAGCCCCCGCCGGAATGAGCAGTTCTTC
>NA|15|TRBV28|NA|TRBJ2-7
CASSRPLAGGNEQYF
TGTGCCAGCAGCAGACCCCTAGCAGGCGGTAACGAGCAGTACTTC
>NA|13|TRBV29-1|NA|TRBJ2-2
CSVGVSLTQRLFF
TGCAGCGTTGGAGTGAGCCTAACCCAGAGACTGTTTTTT
>TRBD2|17|TRBV11-1|NA|TRBJ2-1
CASSYTYGTSGYNEQFF
TGTGCCAGCAGCTACACCTATGGGACTAGCGGTTACAATGAGCAGTTCTTC
>TRBD2|14|TRBV20-1|NA|TRBJ2-1
CSARAGGMNNEQFF
TGCAGTGCTAGGGCGGGAGGGATGAACAATGAGCAGTTCTTC
>NA|14|TRBV7-9|few|TRBJ1-4
CASSLGGFDEKLFF
TGTGCCAGCAGCTTAGGAGGGTTCGATGAAAAACTGTTTTTT
>TRBD2|17|TRBV18|NA|TRBJ2-7
CASSPPGLAGGSFEQYF
TGTGCCAGCTCACCCCCGGGACTAGCGGGAGGCAGCTTCGAGCAGTACTTC
>NA|13|TRBV10-3|few|TRBJ2-5
CAISEVGQETQYF
TGTGCCATCAGTGAGGTCGGGCAAGAGACCCAGTACTTC
>NA|14|TRBV5-1|many|TRBJ1-1
CASSLFQGGTEAFF
TGCGCCAGCAGCTTGTTTCAGGGAGGGACTGAAGCTTTCTTT
>NA|13|TRBV11-2|many|TRBJ2-2
CASSQEAAGELFF
TGTGCCAGCAGCCAAGAAGCGGCCGGGGAGCTGTTTTTT
>NA|16|TRBV20-1|few|TRBJ2-1
CSVPRAAQSSYNEQFF
TGCAGTGTCCCAAGAGCGGCGCAGAGCTCCTACAATGAGCAGTTCTTC
>NA|12|TRBV20-1|many|TRBJ2-7
CSARSHTYEQYF
TGCAGTGCTAGATCCCACACTTACGAGCAGTACTTC
>NA|15|TRBV7-9|many|TRBJ2-2
CASSSPGWNTGELFF
TGTGCCAGCAGCTCCCCAGGATGGAACACCGGGGAGCTGTTTTTT
>NA|13|TRBV29-1|many|TRBJ1-1
CSVAGIQWTEAFF
TGCAGCGTTGCAGGGATTCAGTGGACTGAAGCTTTCTTT
>NA|15|TRBV6-5|many|TRBJ2-1
CASSYSTAVHNEQFF
TGTGCCAGCAGTTACTCGACGGCGGTGCACAATGAGCAGTTCTTC
>NA|17|TRBV4-2|many|TRBJ2-3
CASSQGRRGSMTDTQYF
TGTGCCAGCAGCCAAGGGAGAAGGGGGAGTATGACAGATACGCAGTATTTT
>NA|13|TRBV21-1|once|TRBJ1-2
CASTEQANYGYTF
TGTGCCAGCACTGAACAGGCTAACTATGGCTACACCTTC
>NA|11|TRBV29-1|many|TRBJ2-5
CSVRGGETQYF
TGCAGCGTAAGGGGTGGGGAGACCCAGTACTTC
>NA|12|TRBV11-1|NA|TRBJ1-1
CASSFANTEAFF
TGTGCCAGCAGCTTCGCGAACACTGAAGCTTTCTTT
>TRBD2|17|TRBV10-3|few|TRBJ2-7
CATLVEGGASGIYEQYF
TGTGCCACCCTAGTCGAGGGGGGGGCTAGCGGGATTTACGAGCAGTACTTC
>NA|16|TRBV7-2|NA|TRBJ1-5
CASSLVPGAFGQPQHF
TGTGCCAGCAGCTTAGTGCCAGGGGCGTTTGGTCAGCCCCAGCATTTT
>NA|17|TRBV20-1|few|TRBJ1-2
CSASNTGHGLSNYGYTF
TGCAGTGCTTCGAACACAGGGCATGGCCTTTCTAACTATGGCTACACCTTC
>NA|13|TRBV4-1|few|TRBJ2-7
CASSLGPNDEQYF
TGCGCCAGCAGCCTGGGTCCGAACGACGAGCAGTACTTC
>NA|13|TRBV27|NA|TRBJ2-7
CASRGPAPYEQYF
TGTGCCAGCAGAGGGCCAGCGCCCTACGAGCAGTACTTC
>NA|16|TRBV28|many|TRBJ2-1
CASKGGGSTAYNEQFF
TGTGCCAGCAAGGGAGGGGGCTCTACGGCCTACAATGAGCAGTTCTTC
>NA|13|TRBV6-2/TRBV6-3|many|TRBJ2-7
CASSTLAIYEQYF
TGTGCCAGCAGCACGCTAGCGATCTACGAGCAGTACTTC
>TRBD2|16|TRBV11-1|once|TRBJ2-1
CASSPGLAGFYNEQFF
TGTGCCAGCAGCCCGGGACTAGCGGGATTCTACAATGAGCAGTTCTTC
>TRBD1|13|TRBV11-2|NA|TRBJ1-5
CVSSQDRDQPQHF
TGTGTCAGCAGCCAGGACAGGGACCAGCCCCAGCATTTT
>TRBD2|15|TRBV12-5|NA|TRBJ2-3
CASGFGTSGTDTQYF
TGTGCTAGTGGTTTTGGGACTAGCGGGACAGATACGCAGTATTTT
>NA|14|TRBV6-2/TRBV6-3|NA|TRBJ1-1
CASSYSRVNTEAFF
TGTGCCAGCAGTTACTCCAGGGTGAACACTGAAGCTTTCTTT
>TRBD1|14|TRBV28|many|TRBJ2-1
CASSSRTGYNEQFF
TGTGCCAGCAGTTCGCGGACAGGATACAATGAGCAGTTCTTC
>NA|14|TRBV2|few|TRBJ2-3
CASKVGGMADTQYF
TGTGCCAGCAAGGTCGGGGGAATGGCAGATACGCAGTATTTT
>NA|13|TRBV19|few|TRBJ2-3
CASADLSTDTQYF
TGTGCCAGCGCGGACCTAAGCACAGATACGCAGTATTTT
>TRBD1|15|TRBV11-2|NA|TRBJ2-7
CASSLVRGTAYEQYF
TGTGCCAGCAGCTTAGTACGTGGGACAGCCTACGAGCAGTACTTC
>NA|13|TRBV2|many|TRBJ1-2
CASSEGGIGGYTF
TGTGCCAGCAGTGAGGGGGGAATTGGTGGCTACACCTTC
>TRBD2|14|TRBV10-2|few|TRBJ2-2
CASSLAGEAGELFF
TGCGCCAGCAGCCTAGCGGGAGAGGCCGGGGAGCTGTTTTTT
>NA|15|TRBV24-1|many|TRBJ1-6
CATSDPRDTMSPLHF
TGTGCCACCAGTGATCCCCGGGACACGATGTCACCCCTCCACTTT
>NA|13|TRBV9|few|TRBJ2-1
CASSVLGKSEQFF
TGTGCCAGCAGCGTATTGGGGAAGTCTGAGCAGTTCTTC
>NA|19|TRBV28|many|TRBJ2-3
CASSSFRRRRGPSRDTQYF
TGTGCCAGCAGCTCCTTTAGGCGCAGACGGGGCCCAAGTAGGGATACGCAGTATTTT
>TRBD1|16|TRBV10-3|many|TRBJ2-1
CATTPTDRELYNEQFF
TGTGCCACGACCCCTACCGACAGGGAACTCTACAATGAGCAGTTCTTC
>TRBD2|15|TRBV4-1|many|TRBJ2-7
CASSQDSTSGYEQYF
TGCGCCAGCAGCCAAGATTCAACTAGCGGCTACGAGCAGTACTTC
>TRBD1|13|TRBV3-1|NA|TRBJ2-7
CASRVTGAYEQYF
TGTGCCAGCAGGGTGACAGGGGCATACGAGCAGTACTTC
>NA|12|TRBV29-1|many|TRBJ1-4
CSVAQPNEKLFF
TGCAGCGTTGCACAGCCAAATGAAAAACTGTTTTTT
>NA|14|TRBV28|many|TRBJ2-2
CASLPGQNTGELFF
TGTGCCAGTCTCCCGGGACAGAACACCGGGGAGCTGTTTTTT
>NA|15|TRBV6-1|few|TRBJ1-5
CASSEAGRTNQPQHF
TGTGCCAGCAGTGAAGCTGGACGGACCAATCAGCCCCAGCATTTT
>NA|11|TRBV29-1|few|TRBJ2-2
CSARGTGELFF
TGCAGCGCCAGGGGTACCGGGGAGCTGTTTTTT
>NA|14|TRBV7-8|many|TRBJ1-1
CASSLNGQNTEAFF
TGTGCCAGCAGCTTGAACGGACAAAACACTGAAGCTTTCTTT
>NA|15|TRBV12-5|few|TRBJ2-2
CASGPERAVTGELFF
TGTGCTAGTGGTCCAGAACGTGCAGTCACCGGGGAGCTGTTTTTT
>TRBD1|13|TRBV6-2/TRBV6-3|many|TRBJ2-1
CASSLTGYNEQFF
TGTGCCAGCAGCTTGACAGGGTACAATGAGCAGTTCTTC
>NA|10|TRBV29-1|NA|TRBJ2-5
CSVPVETQYF
TGCAGCGTTCCAGTCGAGACCCAGTACTTC
>NA|15|TRBV5-1|many|TRBJ2-6
CASSLIGAGANVLTF
TGCGCCAGCAGTCTTATAGGGGCTGGGGCCAACGTCCTGACTTTC